The sequence of this T cell receptor (beta chain) was determined in a study of blood T cell repertoires in COVID-19. The length of the CDR3 is 15 residues. Per the germline V gene, CDR1 is SGHAT and CDR2 is FQNNGV. The junction had 10 bases not matched to a gene; V was cut back by 5 bases and J by 8 bases. Profiled with immunoSEQ multiplex PCR; TCRdb holds only in-frame clones, not every one. The sample lists tens of thousands of clones, around 80% occurring once. The V gene is TRBV11-2, the J gene TRBJ2-1; 9 positions match TRBD2. Specimen: peripheral blood. The receptor was isolated from a human donor with active or convalescent COVID-19. The donor label of this sample is uncertain. In DNA, the CDR3 is TGTGCCAGCAGCCCTATAGCGGGAGCGGGCGATGAGCAGTTCTTC. Encoded protein: CASSPIAGAGDEQFF.